A single TCR beta chain is shown here with its context. This specimen belongs to a study of T cell changes during pregnancy in multiple sclerosis. Produced via immunoSEQ multiplex PCR; TCRdb's table is partial and in-frame only. Among some 41,000 clones listed, approximately 90% were seen once. The V segment lost 7 bases and the J segment 3 bases; nucleotides outside the gene matches: 1. CDR1 is SQVTM and CDR2 is ANQGSEA in the germline V gene. This CDR3 comprises 12 residues. The sequencing input was PBMCs (not recorded whether the cells were cultured). This receptor was taken from a female donor with multiple sclerosis, enrolled in a pregnancy study. The chain couples TRBV29-1 to TRBJ1-4, with 8 bases fitting TRBD1. The CDR3 DNA follows: TGCAGCGCGGGACAGGCTAATGAAAAACTGTTTTTT. As protein: CSAGQANEKLFF.